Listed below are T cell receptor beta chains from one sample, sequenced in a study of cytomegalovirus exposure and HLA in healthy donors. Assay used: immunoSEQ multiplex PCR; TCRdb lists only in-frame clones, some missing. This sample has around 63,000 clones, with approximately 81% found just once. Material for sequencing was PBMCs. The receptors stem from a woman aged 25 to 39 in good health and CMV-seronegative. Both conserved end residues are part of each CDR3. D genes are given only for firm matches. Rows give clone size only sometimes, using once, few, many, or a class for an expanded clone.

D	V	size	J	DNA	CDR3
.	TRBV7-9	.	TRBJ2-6	TGTGCCAGCAGCCCCTCAGCGGCATCGGGCAACGTCCTGACTTTC	CASSPSAASGNVLTF
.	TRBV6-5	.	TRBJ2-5	TGTGCCAGCAGTTACTCGATCAGAAAAGAGACCCAGTACTTC	CASSYSIRKETQYF
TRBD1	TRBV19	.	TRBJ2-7	TGTGCCAGTATGTCGACAGGGGGGACCTTTGGGGAGCAGTACTTC	CASMSTGGTFGEQYF
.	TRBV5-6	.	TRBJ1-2	TGTGCCAGCAGCTTGGACAGCTATGGCTACACCTTC	CASSLDSYGYTF
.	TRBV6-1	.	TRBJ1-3	TGTGCCAGCAGTTCACAGGGTCCTGGAAACACCATATATTTT	CASSSQGPGNTIYF
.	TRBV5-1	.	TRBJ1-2	TGCGCCAGCAGCTTGGGGTGGCAGGCCGGGGACTATGGCTACACCTTC	CASSLGWQAGDYGYTF
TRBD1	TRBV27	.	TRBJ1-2	TGTGCCAGCAGTTTCGGACAGGGCTATGGCTACACCTTC	CASSFGQGYGYTF
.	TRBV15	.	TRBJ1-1	TGTGCCACCAGCAGAGTCGGGGGGACAAACACTGAAGCTTTCTTT	CATSRVGGTNTEAFF
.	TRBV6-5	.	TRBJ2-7	TGTGCCAGCAGTTATAGCAGTTTTACCTACGAGCAGTACTTC	CASSYSSFTYEQYF
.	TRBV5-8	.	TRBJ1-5	TGTGCCAGCAGCTTAGGGGTGACCTTAAATCAGCCCCAGCATTTT	CASSLGVTLNQPQHF
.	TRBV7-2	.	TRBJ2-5	TGTGCCAGCAGCTTAATGCGAGGGGAGACCCAGTACTTC	CASSLMRGETQYF
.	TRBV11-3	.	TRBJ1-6	TGTGCCAGCAGCTTGACCAGGCATTCACCCCTCCACTTT	CASSLTRHSPLHF
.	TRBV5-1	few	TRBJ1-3	TGCGCCAGCAGCTTATCAGGCTCTGGAAACACCATATATTTT	CASSLSGSGNTIYF
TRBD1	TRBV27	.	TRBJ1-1	TGTGCCAGCAGTTCGGGACAGATGAACACTGAAGCTTTCTTT	CASSSGQMNTEAFF
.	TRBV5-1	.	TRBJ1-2	TGCGCCAGCAGCTTGGTGGCGACAGCTGGCAACTATGGCTACACCTTC	CASSLVATAGNYGYTF
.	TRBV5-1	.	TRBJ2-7	TGCGCCAGCAGCTTGGCCCAGGACTACGAGCAGTACTTC	CASSLAQDYEQYF
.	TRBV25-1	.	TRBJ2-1	TGTGCCAGCATAGCCCGAGGATACAATGAGCAGTTCTTC	CASIARGYNEQFF
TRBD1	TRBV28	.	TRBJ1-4	TGTGCCAGCAGTTTATCATCAAAACAGGGGAAAAAACTGTTTTTT	CASSLSSKQGKKLFF
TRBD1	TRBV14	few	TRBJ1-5	TGTGCCAGCAGCCTACAGGGGTTCAATCAGCCCCAGCATTTT	CASSLQGFNQPQHF
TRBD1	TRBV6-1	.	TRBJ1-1	TGTGCCAGCAGTGAAGCCCTCTTGACAGGGGGCATGAACACTGAAGCTTTCTTT	CASSEALLTGGMNTEAFF
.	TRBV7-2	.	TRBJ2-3	TGTGCCAGCAGAATTACGAGGGATACGCAGTATTTT	CASRITRDTQYF
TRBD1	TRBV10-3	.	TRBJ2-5	TGTGCCATCAGTGGACGTCCGGACAGGGGCCCAAGGGACCAAGAGACCCAGTACTTC	CAISGRPDRGPRDQETQYF
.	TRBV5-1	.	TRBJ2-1	TGCGCCAGCAGCTCCCGTCCAGACTCCTACAATGAGCAGTTCTTC	CASSSRPDSYNEQFF
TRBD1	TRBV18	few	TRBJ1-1	TGTGCCAGCTCACCGGGACAGGGCACTGAAGCTTTCTTT	CASSPGQGTEAFF
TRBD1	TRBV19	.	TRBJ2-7	TGTGCCAGTACCTGGGGGACAGGGGACTACGAGCAGTACTTC	CASTWGTGDYEQYF
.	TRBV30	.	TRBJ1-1	TGTGCCTGGAGGATTCTATCAGGGGCGAGCACTGAAGCTTTCTTT	CAWRILSGASTEAFF
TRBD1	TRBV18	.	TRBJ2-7	TGTGCCAGCTCACGATCTCAGGGGGCACGGGAGCAGTACTTC	CASSRSQGAREQYF
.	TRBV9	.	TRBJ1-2	TGTGCCAGCAGCCCAAACCCCGCGGGGGCGGCACACTATGGCTACACCTTC	CASSPNPAGAAHYGYTF
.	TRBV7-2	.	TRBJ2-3	TGTGCCAGCAGCTTGGCAGGGCGCACAGATACGCAGTATTTT	CASSLAGRTDTQYF
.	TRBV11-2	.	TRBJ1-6	TGTGCCAGCAGCATCAGCGAAAATTCACCCCTCCACTTT	CASSISENSPLHF
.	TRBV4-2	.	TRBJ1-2	TGTGCCAGCAGCCCCAGCGGAGATTGGACGGATAACTATGGCTACACCTTC	CASSPSGDWTDNYGYTF
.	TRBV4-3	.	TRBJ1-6	TGCGCCAGCAGCCACCGGACAGCGAACTATAATTCACCCCTCCACTTT	CASSHRTANYNSPLHF
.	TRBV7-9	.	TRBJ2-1	TGTTCCAGCAGCTTCGTTCCGGGACTTGAAATGGGTGAGCAGTTCTTC	CSSSFVPGLEMGEQFF
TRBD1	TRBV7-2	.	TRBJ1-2	TGTGCCAGCAGCTTAGATGTGGCGGACAGGCGGGTAGGCTACACCTTC	CASSLDVADRRVGYTF
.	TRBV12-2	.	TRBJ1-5	TGTGCAAGTCGCTTAGCAGGGGGCACTCAGCCCCAGCATTTT	CASRLAGGTQPQHF
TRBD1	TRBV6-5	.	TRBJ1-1	TGTGCCAGCAGTTACCCTAAGACAGGGGGGGGCACTGAAGCTTTCTTT	CASSYPKTGGGTEAFF
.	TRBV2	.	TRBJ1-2	TGTGCCAGCCGTGCCCCGGGAGGGGTTGATACTAACTATGGCTACACCTTC	CASRAPGGVDTNYGYTF
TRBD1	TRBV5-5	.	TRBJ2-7	TGTGCCAGCAGCGGGGACAGGGACGAGCAGTACTTC	CASSGDRDEQYF
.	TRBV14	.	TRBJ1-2	TGTGCCAGCAGCCTGGGCAGTCTCTATGGCTACACCTTC	CASSLGSLYGYTF
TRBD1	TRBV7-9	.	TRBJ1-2	TGTGCCAGCAGCTTAGGCGGGACAGGGGGCGGATTTGGCTACACCTTC	CASSLGGTGGGFGYTF
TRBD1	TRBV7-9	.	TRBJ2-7	TGTGCCAGCAGCACGGACAGGGGATTCTACGAGCAGTACTTC	CASSTDRGFYEQYF
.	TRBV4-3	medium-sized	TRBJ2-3	TGCGCCAGCAGCCAAGAGGGCGAAGGAGGGGCAGATACGCAGTATTTT	CASSQEGEGGADTQYF
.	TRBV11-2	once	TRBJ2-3	TGTGCCAGCAGCTTGGACGGGCGGGCAGATACGCAGTATTTT	CASSLDGRADTQYF
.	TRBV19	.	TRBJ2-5	TGTGCCAGCACCACAGGGGAGGCAGACGAGACCCAGTACTTC	CASTTGEADETQYF
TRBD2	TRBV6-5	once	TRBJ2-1	TGTGCCAGCAGAACCGGGACTAGCGGGGGAGAGCAGTTCTTC	CASRTGTSGGEQFF
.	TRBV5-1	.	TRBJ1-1	TGCGCCAGCAGCTGGAGGGTGGGAGCCACTGAAGCTTTCTTT	CASSWRVGATEAFF
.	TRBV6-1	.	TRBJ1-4	TGTGCCAGCAGTGAGGGGCAGGGGAGTGAAAAACTGTTTTTT	CASSEGQGSEKLFF
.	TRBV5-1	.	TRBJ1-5	TGCGCCAGCAGCCTTGGGATCACAGGCGGCAATCAGCCCCAGCATTTT	CASSLGITGGNQPQHF
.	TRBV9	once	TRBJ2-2	TGTGCCAGCAGCTTCTTCGGACAGTTGGGGCACGGGGAGCTGTTTTTT	CASSFFGQLGHGELFF
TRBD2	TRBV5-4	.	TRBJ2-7	TGTGCCAGCAGCACGCTAGCGGGGGGAAAAGAGCAGTACTTC	CASSTLAGGKEQYF
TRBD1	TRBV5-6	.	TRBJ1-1	TGTGCCAGCAGCTTGGCCAAGGGGGCGAGGGTAAACACTGAGGCTTTCTTT	CASSLAKGARVNTEAFF
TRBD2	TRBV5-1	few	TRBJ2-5	TGCGCCAGCAGCCCGAGTAAAACTAGCGGGGGGGCGGAGACCCAGTACTTC	CASSPSKTSGGAETQYF
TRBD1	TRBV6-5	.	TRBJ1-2	TGTGCCAGCAGTCCTAGGACAGGAAAAAACTATGGCTACACCTTC	CASSPRTGKNYGYTF